This T cell receptor beta chain was recorded in a study of Tregs in tolerant kidney transplant recipients. Study conclusions and caveats: Donor-specific Treg expansion exceeded global Treg expansion in tolerant patients, suggesting antigen drive. Biological reproducibility was not directly addressed, but technical replication error appeared minimal. The small number of patients limits these findings pending further validation.

TCRdb's copy holds only in-frame clones and misses some; the assay was immunoSEQ multiplex PCR. The sample includes tens of thousands of clones, roughly nine tenths of them seen just once. As regards this clone: Its antigen is undetermined.

The nonmyeloablative bone marrow transplants came from related graft donors, with transient mixed chimerism. CD4+CD25+CD127- Tregs, CD4+CD25- non-Tregs, CD4 and CD8 cells were sorted. This clonotype was obtained from a human patient who received a combined kidney and bone marrow transplant. Some T cells may be graft donor cells. The sample here was CD8+ T cells from blood (PBMCs), taken 24 months after the transplant.

The CDR3 reads CASSTGLAGSYEQYF. In DNA, the CDR3 is TGTGCCAGTAGTACGGGACTAGCGGGCTCCTACGAGCAGTACTTC. This chain links TRBV19 with TRBJ2-7; TRBD2 agrees at 12 bases. In germline, CDR1 is LNHDA, CDR2 SQIVND (reference sequence). The trim removed 4 bases at V and 0 bases at J, leaving 1 base unmatched. The CDR3 runs to 15 residues.